The clone carrying this TCR beta chain came up many times. RNA transcripts were the template, and TCR beta CDR3 regions were amplified from them. HTBI-primed RT-PCR formed the first round, and a multiplex PCR formed the second. TCRdb passed the multiplex PCR reads through MiXCR, listing each CDR3 protein once. The sample has 400,000 to 450,000 distinct CDR3 sequences; 21% are singletons. CDR1 and CDR2 from the germline V gene are SGHAT and FQDESV (reference sequence). J was trimmed by 5 bases and V by 5 bases; bases with no gene match: 10. The CDR3 has 16 residues. Patients were left out if they had other autoimmune diseases, uncontrolled infections, pregnancy or lactation. The data originate from a study of Graves' ophthalmopathy and Graves' hyperthyroidism.

What was sequenced was peripheral blood. The clonotype was recovered from a woman between 18 and 30 years old with stable Graves' hyperthyroidism. V and J are TRBV11-1 and TRBJ2-7, with 12 bases identical to TRBD1. The CDR3 spells CASSGRDRGLWDEQYF. Here the CDR3 DNA reads TGTGCCAGCAGCGGCCGGGACAGGGGGCTCTGGGACGAGCAGTACTTC.